One and the same sample provided the 27 T cell receptor beta chains below, sequenced in a study of metastatic and nonmetastatic thyroid tumors. There were no patients who had received any treatment before thyroid surgery. TCRdb reprocessed the PCR reads via MiXCR. The repertoire has over 15,000 clones, around 13% of them found once; the top ten carry about 30%. The sequencing sample was made of blood. The receptor set was obtained from a female donor with papillary thyroid cancer or a benign thyroid nodule (not recorded which). Some clones in this sample may be carry-over from other donors' samples.

This clone has at least ten counts. J is TRBJ1-4 and V is TRBV5-1, with TRBD1 identical over 7 bases. This CDR3 spans 14 amino acids. Trimming at V came to 0 bases and at J to 7 bases, leaving 3 bases not matched to a gene. Germline V gives CDR1 SGHRS, CDR2 YFSETQ. The CDR3 nucleotides are TGCGCCAGCAGCTTGGACCAGGGGGGTGAAAAACTGTTTTTT. This translates into CASSLDQGGEKLFF.

This clone was recorded at least ten times. The chain joins TRBV12-3 or TRBV12-4 to TRBJ1-5; TRBD1 is a possible D gene (5 bases). V was trimmed by 5 bases and J by 6 bases, leaving 17 bases between them. This CDR3 is built from 15 residues. In nucleotides, the CDR3 is TGTGCCAGCAGTCCCCGGCAGGGAGGTCCTCAGCCCCAGCATTTT. Its translation is CASSPRQGGPQPQHF.

This clone was seen at least ten times. CDR3 DNA sequence: TGCAGTGCTAGGGCGGGAGTTCATCAGCCCCAGCATTTT. It codes for CSARAGVHQPQHF. This sequence joins TRBV20-1 and TRBJ1-5; D remains ambiguous. The ends were cut back, 3 bases at V and 5 bases at J, with 11 bases in the middle. The CDR3 consists of 13 residues. The germline gives CDR1 DFQATT, CDR2 SNEGSKA (reference sequence).

This clone was detected a few times. The V call is TRBV12-3 or TRBV12-4, the J call TRBJ2-1; TRBD2 might be the D (7 bases). The CDR3 has 18 amino acids. V was shortened by 7 bases and J by 7 bases, with 29 bases between the two germline ends. The CDR3 nucleotides read TGTGCCAGCATCCGGAAACTAGCGTGGGGGCCACAGTTTAATGAGCAGTTCTTC. It is translated as CASIRKLAWGPQFNEQFF.

This clone has ten or more counts. The chain links TRBV5-6 to TRBJ1-6; D uncertain. Trimming took 1 base from V and 9 from J, leaving 17 bases between them. The CDR3 has 16 residues. Germline V lookup: CDR1 SGHDT, CDR2 YYEEEE. The CDR3 region has the DNA TGTGCCAGCAGCTTGTTACTGGAGAGAGGCGGTTCACCCCTCCACTTT. It codes for CASSLLLERGGSPLHF. Full variable domain (missing parts from reference TRBV5-6 and TRBJ1-6): DAGVTQSPTHLIKTRGQQVTLRCSPKSGHDTVSWYQQALGQGPQFIFQYYEEEERQRGNFPDRFSGHQFPNYSSELNVNALLLGDSALYLCASSLLLERGGSPLHFGNGTRLTVT.

This clone is medium-sized. This chain joins TRBV28 and TRBJ1-2; TRBD1 matches at 7 bases. Trimming cost V 10 bases and J 11 bases; bases outside gene matches: 13. The length of the CDR3 is 12 residues. Germline CDR1 and CDR2: MDHEN and SYDVKM. DNA for the CDR3: TGTGCCACCCTCCGGGACAGCCTGGGGTACACCTTC. Translated, it gives CATLRDSLGYTF.

In its sample, this clone was seen many times. This sequence joins TRBV5-6 and TRBJ2-3; D perhaps matches TRBD2 (5 bases). The CDR3 runs 17 residues. The ends were cut back, 3 bases at V and 6 bases at J, with 23 bases in the middle. Germline CDR1 and CDR2: SGHDT and YYEEEE. CDR3 nucleotide sequence: TGTGCCAGCAGCTGGGTCGGTTCTCAGGACTGGGAGGATACGCAGTATTTT. Protein product: CASSWVGSQDWEDTQYF.

This clone showed up many times. The chain is built from TRBV28 and TRBJ2-1, with 14 bases aligning to TRBD2. Trimming took 8 bases from V and 2 from J; bases not matched to a gene: 11. The CDR3 spans 18 residues. CDR1 MDHEN and CDR2 SYDVKM come from the germline V gene. The CDR3 region is CASGTSGGRLSTYNEQFF. CDR3 nucleotide sequence: TGTGCCAGCGGGACTAGCGGGGGCCGACTTTCTACCTACAATGAGCAGTTCTTC.

This clone was detected ten times or more. A read error is possible here, since a much larger clone lies one base away. This chain connects TRBV6-1 to TRBJ2-3; D gene ambiguous. Germline CDR1 and CDR2: MNHNS and SASEGT. The CDR3 has 13 amino acids. Trimming left V 5 bases short and J 4 bases short, with 10 bases between. CDR3 in amino acids: CASSPQEADTQYF. The CDR3 nucleotides read TGTGCCAGCAGTCCCCAGGAAGCAGATACGCAGTATTTT.

This clone was counted many times. Since a much larger clone is just one base distant, this may be a read error. Other DNA sequences within the sample encode an identical CDR3. J is TRBJ2-1 and V is TRBV25-1; 9 bases line up with TRBD2. The CDR3 contains 13 residues. With 3 bases clipped from V and 8 bases from J, the junction kept 2 bases outside the gene matches. CDR1 MGHDK and CDR2 SYGVNS come from the germline V gene. The CDR3 coding sequence is TGTGCCAGCAGTGAGGGCGGGAGGGATGAGCAGTTCTTC. Residues: CASSEGGRDEQFF.

In this sample, this clone turned up many times. The gene calls are TRBV7-9 and TRBJ2-5, with TRBD1 identical over 7 bases. This CDR3 comprises 13 residues. J lost 4 bases, V lost 10 bases, and 9 bases had no gene match. Germline assignment: CDR1 SEHNR and CDR2 FQNEAQ (reference sequence). The CDR3 DNA sequence: TGTGCCACCCGAGGGGGCATGGGAGAGACCCAGTACTTC. Translated: CATRGGMGETQYF.

This clone has only a few counts. CDR3 sequence (DNA): TGTGCCAGCAGGCTACAGGGGGCCGGGGAGCTGTTTTTT. Its translation: CASRLQGAGELFF. V is TRBV6-1 and J is TRBJ2-2; 8 bases are a match to TRBD1. The CDR3 is 13 amino acids. Germline V gene data show CDR1 as MNHNS and CDR2 as SASEGT. After removal of 6 bases from V and 6 bases from J, the junction contained 3 bases not matched to a gene.

This clone was observed a handful of times. A read error may be the cause here, since a much bigger clone is one base away. The chain uses TRBV2 and TRBJ2-7, with TRBD1 matching over 7 bases. The germline CDR1 and CDR2 sequences are SNHLY and FYNNEI. CDR3 length: 15 amino acids. This CDR3 reads CASSEVGDRKYGQYF. CDR3 nucleotides: TGTGCCAGCAGTGAAGTGGGGGACAGAAAGTACGGGCAGTACTTC.

This clone turned up a few times. A clone one base away is much larger, so this may be a read error. Other DNA sequences in this specimen translate into the identical CDR3. The rearrangement joins TRBV4-1 to TRBJ2-1, with TRBD1 identical over 11 bases. Germline assignment: CDR1 MGHRA and CDR2 YSYEKL. With 0 bases clipped from V and 8 bases from J, the junction kept 6 bases outside the gene matches. CDR3 length equals 16 residues. CDR3 sequence: CASSQEGDRGFDEQFF. DNA for the CDR3: TGCGCCAGCAGCCAAGAAGGGGACAGGGGGTTCGATGAGCAGTTCTTC.

This clone was observed many times. The rearrangement joins TRBV3-1 to TRBJ1-1, with no clear D. Trimming took 4 bases from V and 0 from J, leaving 9 bases between them. The CDR3 runs to 14 residues. CDR1 is LGHDT and CDR2 is YNNKEL in the germline V gene (reference sequence). CDR3: CASSRGIMNTEAFF. Here the CDR3 DNA reads TGTGCCAGCAGCCGAGGCATTATGAACACTGAAGCTTTCTTT.

This clone has more than one count but fewer than ten. The rearrangement uses TRBV28 and TRBJ1-5, with 10 bases identical to TRBD1. The CDR3 covers 14 residues. J lost 6 bases, V lost 10 bases, and 9 bases had no gene match. Germline V gives CDR1 MDHEN, CDR2 SYDVKM. CDR3 sequence: CAISPGQGIQPQHF. CDR3 coding DNA: TGTGCCATCAGCCCGGGACAGGGGATTCAGCCCCAGCATTTT.

This clone was counted many times. The rearrangement links TRBV30 to TRBJ2-5; possibly TRBD1 for D (6 bases). This CDR3 is built from 14 residues. The V end lost 2 bases, the J end lost 4 bases, and 14 bases lay between the germline ends. Looked up from germline, CDR1 is GTSNPN and CDR2 is SVGIG (reference sequence). CDR3 in DNA: TGTGCCTGGAGTTCCACAGGGATTGGAGAGACCCAGTACTTC. This gives the protein CAWSSTGIGETQYF.

This clone was detected ten times or more. The chain is built from TRBV28 and TRBJ2-3; D possibly corresponds to TRBD2 (6 bases). V lost 11 bases and J lost 2, with 11 bases in between. The length of the CDR3 is 12 residues. Per the germline V gene, CDR1 is MDHEN and CDR2 is SYDVKM. The CDR3 protein is CASTSSTDTQYF. The CDR3 nucleotides are TGTGCCTCGACTAGTTCCACAGATACGCAGTATTTT. The whole variable domain, remainder taken from reference TRBV28 and TRBJ2-3, is DVKVTQSSRYLVKRTGEKVFLECVQDMDHENMFWYRQDPGLGLRLIYFSYDVKMKEKGDIPEGYSVSREKKERFSLILESASTNQTSMYLCASTSSTDTQYFGPGTRLTVL.

This clone was counted at least ten times. The rearrangement uses TRBV10-3 and TRBJ1-5; TRBD1 agrees at 7 bases. V lost 10 bases to trimming and J lost 4 bases; unmatched junction nucleotides: 7. Germline CDR1 ENHRY, CDR2 SYGVKD. CDR3 length: 13 residues. The chain's CDR3 is CASTGQANQPQHF. In DNA form, the CDR3 reads TGTGCCAGTACCGGACAGGCTAATCAGCCCCAGCATTTT.

The sample holds many counts of this clone. This rearrangement joins TRBV25-1 to TRBJ2-7, with 8 bases aligning to TRBD1. Trimming cost V 0 bases and J 7 bases; bases outside gene matches: 8. This CDR3 spans 15 amino acids. Germline V gene sequence: CDR1 MGHDK, CDR2 SYGVNS. The CDR3 sequence: CASSEYLPGGGEQYF. The CDR3, as DNA: TGTGCCAGCAGTGAATATCTCCCAGGGGGCGGAGAGCAGTACTTC.

This clone was recorded at least ten times. The chain employs TRBV20-1 and TRBJ1-2; TRBD1 aligns across 8 bases. The CDR3 contains 13 residues. J lost 3 bases, V lost 6 bases, and 6 bases had no gene match. Germline values: CDR1 DFQATT, CDR2 SNEGSKA (reference sequence). Here the CDR3 reads CSAIQGVDYGYTF. In nucleotides, the CDR3 is TGCAGTGCAATACAGGGGGTTGACTATGGCTACACCTTC.

The rearrangement uses TRBV2 and TRBJ2-3; D might be TRBD1 (7 bases). The CDR3 is 16 residues long. Germline CDR1 reads SNHLY; CDR2 reads FYNNEI. Between the trimmed V and J ends, which lost 9 bases and 0 bases, there was a span of 19 bases. DNA for the CDR3: TGTGCCAGATGGGATCCCAGGGGGGTGAGCACAGATACGCAGTATTTT. It yields the protein CARWDPRGVSTDTQYF. The entire variable domain, with the rest obtained from reference TRBV2 and TRBJ2-3, is as follows: EPEVTQTPSHQVTQMGQEVILRCVPISNHLYFYWYRQILGQKVEFLVSFYNNEISEKSEIFDDQFSVERPDGSNFTLKIRSTKLEDSAMYFCARWDPRGVSTDTQYFGPGTRLTVL.

In its sample, this clone is medium-sized. The chain uses TRBV6-1 and TRBJ2-1; TRBD2 agrees at 7 bases. Germline V lookup: CDR1 MNHNS, CDR2 SASEGT. V dropped 2 bases and J dropped 7; count of bases not matched to a gene: 8. This CDR3 has 15 amino acids. In DNA form, the CDR3 reads TGTGCCAGCAGTGAATTTTTGTCTAGCGGTAATGAGCAGTTCTTC. It is translated as CASSEFLSSGNEQFF.

V usage is TRBV10-1 and J usage is TRBJ1-5; 7 bases align to TRBD1. Germline V gene sequence: CDR1 WNHNN, CDR2 SYGVQD (reference sequence). The V gene end was trimmed by 0 bases and the J gene end by 7 bases; junction bases not matched to a gene: 15. This CDR3 has 18 residues. CDR3 region: CASSESRQGVPLNQPQHF. The CDR3 DNA follows: TGCGCCAGCAGTGAGTCGAGGCAGGGGGTCCCTCTTAACCAGCCCCAGCATTTT.

This clone was found many times. This chain joins TRBV20-1 and TRBJ2-7; the D gene is possibly TRBD1 (7 bases). V lost 3 bases and J 0 bases, leaving 12 bases between the germline ends. Germline V CDR1 and CDR2: DFQATT, SNEGSKA (reference sequence). The CDR3 is made up of 14 amino acids. The CDR3 region has the DNA TGCAGTGCTAGGGAGGGGGCGACCTCCTACGAGCAGTACTTC. Residues: CSAREGATSYEQYF.

This clone appeared many times. V is TRBV11-2 and J is TRBJ1-6; tentative D call: TRBD1 (6 bases). V was clipped by 2 bases and J by 6 bases, with 8 bases between them. CDR3 length equals 14 residues. Germline V gene lookup returns CDR1 SGHAT and CDR2 FQNNGV. The CDR3 DNA is TGTGCCAGCAGCTTACTCAGGGGTAATTCACCCCTCCACTTT. Its translation is CASSLLRGNSPLHF.

This clone was observed a handful of times. The chain couples TRBV27 to TRBJ2-1, with D perhaps assigned TRBD1 or TRBD2 (6 bases each). V was clipped by 3 bases and J by 15 bases, with 15 bases between them. This CDR3 region has 12 residues. Germline V CDR1 and CDR2: MNHEY, SMNVEV (reference sequence). CDR3 nucleotides: TGTGCCAGCAGTTTCCGGGGACACGGGGGGTTCTTC. This encodes CASSFRGHGGFF.